This TCR beta chain comes out of a study of T cell repertoires in cytomegalovirus infection. Study-level background: Epitope selection comprised recently identified HLA-C-restricted CMV epitopes and well-studied HLA-B-restricted CMV epitopes.

This clonotype has only a few counts. Its antigen is as yet unknown. Via MiXCR, TCRdb re-called the reads, giving one row per CDR3 protein. The data hold 600,000 to 700,000 distinct CDR3 sequences, with roughly a third observed a single time. The clonotype was recovered from a human donor in good health (CMV status not recorded). Some clones in this sample may be carry-over from other donors' samples. Material: cultured PBMCs, obtained from culture after CMV antigen stimulation.

CDR3 protein: CASSIGQGFIATNEKLFF. CDR3 nucleotides: TGTGCCAGTAGTATCGGACAGGGGTTCATCGCAACTAATGAAAAACTGTTTTTT. The genes are TRBV19 and TRBJ1-4; 9 nucleotides agree with TRBD1. The CDR3 is made up of 18 amino acids. The ends lost 3 bases at V and 0 bases at J; junction bases unmatched: 8. CDR1 and CDR2 from the germline V gene are LNHDA and SQIVND (reference sequence).